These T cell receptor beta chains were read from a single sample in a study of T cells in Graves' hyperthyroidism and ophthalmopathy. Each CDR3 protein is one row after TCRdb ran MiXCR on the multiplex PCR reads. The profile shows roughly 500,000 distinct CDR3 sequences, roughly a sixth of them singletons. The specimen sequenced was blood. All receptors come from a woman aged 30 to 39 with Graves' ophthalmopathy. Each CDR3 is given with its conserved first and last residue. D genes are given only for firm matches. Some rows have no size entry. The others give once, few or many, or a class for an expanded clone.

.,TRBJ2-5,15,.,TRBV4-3,CASPGALGTEQTQYF,TGCGCCAGCCCCGGTGCGCTGGGAACCGAACAGACCCAGTACTTC
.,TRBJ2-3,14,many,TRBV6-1,CASSQSRKGDTQYF,TGTGCCAGCAGTCAATCTCGTAAGGGGGATACGCAGTATTTT
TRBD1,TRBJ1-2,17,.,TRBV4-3,CASSQDRWTGASYGYTF,TGCGCCAGCAGCCAAGACCGATGGACAGGCGCCTCCTATGGCTACACCTTC
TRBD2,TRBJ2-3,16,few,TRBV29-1,CSVGVTSGSSTDTQYF,TGCAGCGTTGGTGTGACTAGCGGTTCCAGCACAGATACGCAGTATTTT
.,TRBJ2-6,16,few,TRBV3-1,CASSQGGVAGANVLTF,TGTGCCAGCAGCCAAGGGGGGGTAGCTGGGGCCAACGTCCTGACTTTC
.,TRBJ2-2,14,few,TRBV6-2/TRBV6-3,CASTTGTHTGELFF,TGTGCCAGCACCACCGGGACCCACACCGGGGAGCTGTTTTTT
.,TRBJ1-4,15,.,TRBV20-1,CSAKGRGSTNEKLFF,TGCAGTGCTAAGGGAAGGGGCTCAACTAATGAAAAACTGTTTTTT
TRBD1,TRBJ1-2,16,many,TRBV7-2,CASSLAGGQGAYGYTF,TGTGCCAGCAGCTTAGCGGGGGGACAGGGGGCCTATGGCTACACCTTC
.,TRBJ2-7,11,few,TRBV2,CASRQKYEQYF,TGTGCCAGCAGACAGAAATACGAGCAGTACTTC
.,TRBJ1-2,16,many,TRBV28,CASSPRGFQGRKGYTF,TGTGCCAGCAGCCCAAGAGGGTTTCAGGGGCGGAAGGGCTACACCTTC
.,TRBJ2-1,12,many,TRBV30,CAFEQENNEQFF,TGTGCCTTTGAGCAGGAGAACAATGAGCAGTTCTTC
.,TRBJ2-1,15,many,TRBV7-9,CASSLNRVTLNEQFF,TGTGCCAGCAGCCTTAACAGGGTCACCCTCAATGAGCAGTTCTTC
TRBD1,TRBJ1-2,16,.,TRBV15,CATSTSGTGINYGYTF,TGTGCCACCAGCACCTCCGGGACAGGGATTAACTATGGCTACACCTTC
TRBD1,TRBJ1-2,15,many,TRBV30,CAFQDRANTNYGYTF,TGTGCCTTCCAGGACAGGGCAAATACTAACTATGGCTACACCTTC
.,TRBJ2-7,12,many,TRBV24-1,CATSDSSYEQYF,TGTGCCACCAGTGATTCCTCCTACGAGCAGTACTTC
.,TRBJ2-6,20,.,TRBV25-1,CASSRGVDRGKGSGANVLTF,TGTGCCAGCAGCCGGGGGGTTGACAGGGGAAAGGGCTCTGGGGCCAACGTCCTGACTTTC
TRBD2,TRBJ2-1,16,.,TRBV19,CASTFREGLISNEQFF,TGTGCCAGTACGTTTCGGGAGGGCCTTATTTCCAATGAGCAGTTCTTC
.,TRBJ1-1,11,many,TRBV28,CASNPGTEAFF,TGTGCCAGCAATCCGGGCACTGAAGCTTTCTTT
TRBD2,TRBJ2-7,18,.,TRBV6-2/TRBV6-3,CASRNSGTSGRLNYEQYF,TGTGCCAGCAGGAACTCGGGGACTAGCGGGAGGCTAAACTACGAGCAGTACTTC
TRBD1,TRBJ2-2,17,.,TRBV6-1,CASSLTWTGGHTGELFF,TGTGCCAGCAGCCTTACGTGGACAGGGGGGCACACCGGGGAGCTGTTTTTT
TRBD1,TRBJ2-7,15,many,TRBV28,CASSTAGTGVSEQYF,TGTGCCAGCAGTACCGCCGGGACAGGGGTGTCGGAGCAGTACTTC
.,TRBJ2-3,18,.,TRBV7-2,CASSLRQFVREGIDTQYF,TGTGCCAGCAGCTTAAGGCAGTTCGTACGGGAAGGAATAGATACGCAGTATTTT
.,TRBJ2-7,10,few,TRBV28,CAAGAGEQYF,TGTGCCGCGGGGGCGGGCGAGCAGTACTTC
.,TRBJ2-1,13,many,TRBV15,CATSSSLDNEQFF,TGTGCCACCAGCAGTTCCCTAGACAATGAGCAGTTCTTC
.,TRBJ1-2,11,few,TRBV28,CASSRGRGYTF,TGTGCCAGTAGTAGGGGTCGGGGCTACACCTTC
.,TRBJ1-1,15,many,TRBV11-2,CASSLDPGMNTEAFF,TGTGCCAGCAGCTTAGATCCGGGCATGAACACTGAAGCTTTCTTT
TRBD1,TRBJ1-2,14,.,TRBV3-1,CASSQRDRVGGYTF,TGTGCCAGCAGCCAGAGAGACAGGGTGGGCGGCTACACCTTC
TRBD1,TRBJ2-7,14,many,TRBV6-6,CASSYGDRYYEQYF,TGTGCCAGCAGTTACGGGGACAGATACTACGAGCAGTACTTC
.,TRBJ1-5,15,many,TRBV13,CASSLGGAWNQPQHF,TGTGCCAGCAGCTTAGGGGGAGCCTGGAATCAGCCCCAGCATTTT
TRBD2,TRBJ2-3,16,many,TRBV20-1,CSARLPSGKLTDTQYF,TGCAGTGCTAGACTGCCTAGCGGGAAACTCACAGATACGCAGTATTTT
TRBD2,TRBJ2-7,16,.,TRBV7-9,CASSTLGLAENYEQYF,TGTGCCAGCAGCACCCTGGGACTAGCCGAAAACTACGAGCAGTACTTC
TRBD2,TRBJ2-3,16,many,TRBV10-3,CAISDLLAGGTDTQYF,TGTGCCATCAGCGACCTTCTAGCGGGAGGCACAGATACGCAGTATTTT
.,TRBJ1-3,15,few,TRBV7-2,CASRIGAGNGNTIYF,TGTGCCAGCAGAATCGGCGCAGGGAACGGAAACACCATATATTTT
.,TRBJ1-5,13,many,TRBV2,CASNRGANQPQHF,TGTGCCAGCAATCGGGGGGCGAATCAGCCCCAGCATTTT
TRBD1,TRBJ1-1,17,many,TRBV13,CASSPWDRGEPNTEAFF,TGTGCCAGCAGCCCATGGGACAGGGGCGAGCCTAACACTGAAGCTTTCTTT
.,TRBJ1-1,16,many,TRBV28,CASYEGGMRINTEAFF,TGTGCCAGTTATGAGGGGGGAATGAGAATTAACACTGAAGCTTTCTTT
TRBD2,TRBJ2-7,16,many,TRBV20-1,CSARQLSGTPTYEQYF,TGCAGTGCTAGACAACTCAGCGGGACTCCCACCTACGAGCAGTACTTC
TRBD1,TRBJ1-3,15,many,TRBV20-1,CSASSGTGFGNTIYF,TGCAGTGCTTCCTCAGGGACAGGGTTTGGAAACACCATATATTTT
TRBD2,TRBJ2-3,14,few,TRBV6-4,CASSDTSGPDTQYF,TGTGCCAGCAGTGACACTAGCGGGCCAGATACGCAGTATTTT
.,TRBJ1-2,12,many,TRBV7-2,CASSEFQVGYTF,TGTGCCAGCAGCGAGTTTCAGGTCGGCTACACCTTC
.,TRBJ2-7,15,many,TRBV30,CAWRLKFSPAVEQYF,TGTGCCTGGAGGCTAAAGTTTAGCCCCGCAGTCGAGCAGTACTTC
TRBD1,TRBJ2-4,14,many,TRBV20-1,CSGRAGTGQNIQYF,TGCAGTGGAAGGGCCGGGACAGGGCAAAACATTCAGTACTTC
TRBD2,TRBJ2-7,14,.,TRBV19,CASSISSGSYEQYF,TGTGCCAGTAGTATATCCAGCGGGAGCTACGAGCAGTACTTC
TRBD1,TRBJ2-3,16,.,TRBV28,CASSLWGQGIADTQYF,TGTGCCAGCAGTTTATGGGGACAGGGGATTGCAGATACGCAGTATTTT